This entry describes one T cell receptor (beta chain). In the authors' methods: Estimated nucleated cell counts came from reference gene primer amplification. The method was immunoSEQ multiplex PCR; TCRdb's version includes in-frame clones alone and lacks a portion of them. The DNA was the basis for D and trimming; V, J and clone size are from that table. The sample consists of approximately 400,000 clones, roughly 90% of them appearing once. The cohort comprised adults aged about 18 to 100 years residing in 20 to 25 US areas. In the 2 weeks before study entry, exposed participants met a COVID-19 case, which was PCR-confirmed or clinician-diagnosed. Per the germline V gene, CDR1 is MNHEY and CDR2 is SVGAGI. The CDR3 runs to 14 residues. J lost 2 bases, V lost 5 bases, and 5 bases had no gene match. This sample was taken from a study of blood T cell repertoires in COVID-19. Study in general: COVID-19 samples, acute and convalescent, were from the United States, Italy and Spain.

Source material: PBMCs or T cells enriched from blood (not recorded which). The clonotype was recovered from a woman aged 40 to 50 who had been exposed to COVID-19. The chain uses TRBV6-5 and TRBJ2-5, with TRBD1 identical over 7 bases. CDR3 in amino acids: CASSRSGGQETQYF. The CDR3 bases are TGTGCCAGCAGTCGTTCAGGGGGTCAAGAGACCCAGTACTTC.